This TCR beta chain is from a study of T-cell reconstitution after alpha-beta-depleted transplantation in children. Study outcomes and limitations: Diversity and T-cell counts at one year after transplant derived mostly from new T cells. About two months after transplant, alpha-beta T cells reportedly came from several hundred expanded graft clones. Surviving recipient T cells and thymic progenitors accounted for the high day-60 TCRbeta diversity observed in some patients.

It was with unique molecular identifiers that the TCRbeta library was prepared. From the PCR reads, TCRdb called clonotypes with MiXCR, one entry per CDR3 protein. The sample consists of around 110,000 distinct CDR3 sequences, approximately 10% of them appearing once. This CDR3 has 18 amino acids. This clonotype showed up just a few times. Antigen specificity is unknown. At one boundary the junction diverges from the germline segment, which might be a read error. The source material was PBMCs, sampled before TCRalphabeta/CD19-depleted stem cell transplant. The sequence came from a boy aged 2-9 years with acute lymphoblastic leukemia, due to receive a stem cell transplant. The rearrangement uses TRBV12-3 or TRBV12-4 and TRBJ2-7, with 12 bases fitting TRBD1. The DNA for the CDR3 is TGTACCAGCAGTTTCCCGGGACAGGGGGCGAATTACCCCTACGAGCAGTACTTC. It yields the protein CTSSFPGQGANYPYEQYF.